This is a list of T cell receptor beta chains from one sample in a study of blood T cell repertoires in COVID-19. Libraries were prepared by immunoSEQ multiplex PCR; TCRdb keeps only in-frame clonotypes and omits some of them. There are approximately 240,000 clones in the sample; about 85% occur only once, and 2.9% lies in the top ten. The sequenced sample consisted of peripheral blood. These receptors came from a man in his fifties or sixties who had recovered from COVID-19. The CDR3 runs from the conserved cysteine through the conserved F or W. D genes are given only for firm matches. Not all rows give a size; the values are once, few, many and, for expanded clones, a class.

V gene: TRBV5-1; clone size: once; J gene: TRBJ2-6; D gene: NA; CDR3 protein: CASSTKIPGQRVGSGANVLTF; CDR3 DNA: TGCGCCAGCAGCACGAAGATACCGGGACAACGGGTAGGGTCTGGGGCCAACGTCCTGACTTTC
V gene: TRBV18; clone size: NA; J gene: TRBJ2-7; D gene: NA; CDR3 protein: CASSPRDLEEQYF; CDR3 DNA: TGTGCCAGCTCACCTCGGGATTTGGAAGAGCAGTACTTC
V gene: TRBV5-1; clone size: NA; J gene: TRBJ2-3; D gene: NA; CDR3 protein: CATSLGSSTDTQYF; CDR3 DNA: TGCGCCACCTCCCTCGGGTCTAGCACAGATACGCAGTATTTT
V gene: TRBV28; clone size: NA; J gene: TRBJ1-4; D gene: NA; CDR3 protein: CASSLGGLGNEKLFF; CDR3 DNA: TGTGCCAGCAGTTTGGGGGGGTTAGGGAATGAAAAACTGTTTTTT
V gene: TRBV11-2; clone size: NA; J gene: TRBJ2-3; D gene: NA; CDR3 protein: CASSINSGGGTDTQYF; CDR3 DNA: TGTGCCAGCAGCATTAATAGCGGAGGAGGCACAGATACGCAGTATTTT
V gene: TRBV6-6; clone size: NA; J gene: TRBJ1-2; D gene: NA; CDR3 protein: CASSYGGDYGYTF; CDR3 DNA: TGTGCCAGCAGTTACGGGGGCGACTATGGCTACACCTTC
V gene: TRBV7-8; clone size: NA; J gene: TRBJ2-7; D gene: NA; CDR3 protein: CASSSDRDTYEQYF; CDR3 DNA: TGTGCCAGCAGCTCGGACAGAGACACCTACGAGCAGTACTTC
V gene: TRBV6-6; clone size: NA; J gene: TRBJ2-6; D gene: TRBD1; CDR3 protein: CASSRLPGGAWAGANVLTF; CDR3 DNA: TGTGCCAGCAGCCGACTCCCAGGGGGCGCATGGGCTGGGGCCAACGTCCTGACTTTC
V gene: TRBV2; clone size: NA; J gene: TRBJ1-6; D gene: TRBD1; CDR3 protein: CATSLTGADSPLHF; CDR3 DNA: TGTGCCACGTCTTTGACAGGGGCCGATTCACCCCTCCACTTT
V gene: TRBV4-1; clone size: NA; J gene: TRBJ2-1; D gene: TRBD2; CDR3 protein: CASSQELAAYNEQFF; CDR3 DNA: TGCGCCAGCAGCCAAGAACTAGCGGCCTACAATGAGCAGTTCTTC
V gene: TRBV19; clone size: NA; J gene: TRBJ1-3; D gene: NA; CDR3 protein: CATWTAGNTIYF; CDR3 DNA: TGTGCCACTTGGACAGCCGGAAACACCATATATTTT
V gene: TRBV27; clone size: NA; J gene: TRBJ2-1; D gene: TRBD2; CDR3 protein: CASSFSGLYSTRGSYNEQFF; CDR3 DNA: TGTGCCAGCAGTTTCTCGGGACTATACTCTACTAGGGGCTCCTACAATGAGCAGTTCTTC
V gene: TRBV5-1; clone size: NA; J gene: TRBJ2-7; D gene: TRBD2; CDR3 protein: CASSLLSGTSGVYEQYF; CDR3 DNA: TGCGCCAGCAGCTTGTTATCCGGGACTAGCGGGGTCTACGAGCAGTACTTC
V gene: TRBV7-8; clone size: NA; J gene: TRBJ1-5; D gene: TRBD1; CDR3 protein: CASTPSRDSASNQPQHF; CDR3 DNA: TGTGCCAGCACCCCCTCACGGGACAGTGCTAGCAATCAGCCCCAGCATTTT
V gene: TRBV13; clone size: once; J gene: TRBJ2-1; D gene: NA; CDR3 protein: CASSRKDREKQFF; CDR3 DNA: TGTGCCAGCAGCCGTAAGGACCGGGAGAAGCAGTTCTTC
V gene: TRBV11-3; clone size: NA; J gene: TRBJ2-7; D gene: NA; CDR3 protein: CASSVDSFGSYEQYF; CDR3 DNA: TGTGCCAGCAGCGTCGACAGCTTCGGCTCCTACGAGCAGTACTTC
V gene: TRBV5-1; clone size: NA; J gene: TRBJ2-5; D gene: NA; CDR3 protein: CASSRYREETQYF; CDR3 DNA: TGCGCCAGCAGCCGATACAGGGAAGAGACCCAGTACTTC
V gene: TRBV5-8; clone size: NA; J gene: TRBJ2-7; D gene: NA; CDR3 protein: CASSLELVSYEQYF; CDR3 DNA: TGTGCCAGCAGCTTGGAACTCGTCTCCTACGAGCAGTACTTC
V gene: TRBV7-9; clone size: NA; J gene: TRBJ2-3; D gene: TRBD2; CDR3 protein: CASSSPRSGRITDTQYF; CDR3 DNA: TGTGCCAGCAGCTCCCCTCGTAGCGGGAGGATCACAGATACGCAGTATTTT
V gene: TRBV5-1; clone size: NA; J gene: TRBJ2-7; D gene: TRBD2; CDR3 protein: CASSLASGSPYEQYF; CDR3 DNA: TGCGCCAGCAGCTTGGCTAGCGGGAGCCCCTACGAGCAGTACTTC
V gene: TRBV5-1; clone size: NA; J gene: TRBJ2-1; D gene: TRBD2; CDR3 protein: CASSYLAGSYNEQFF; CDR3 DNA: TGCGCCAGCAGCTATCTAGCGGGCTCCTACAATGAGCAGTTCTTC
V gene: TRBV7-9; clone size: NA; J gene: TRBJ1-3; D gene: NA; CDR3 protein: CASSLADGHSDPGNTIYF; CDR3 DNA: TGTGCCAGCAGCTTAGCGGACGGACACAGTGACCCTGGAAACACCATATATTTT
V gene: TRBV6-1; clone size: NA; J gene: TRBJ1-2; D gene: TRBD1; CDR3 protein: CASSGTAPNYGYTF; CDR3 DNA: TGTGCCAGCAGCGGGACAGCTCCTAACTATGGCTACACCTTC
V gene: TRBV15; clone size: NA; J gene: TRBJ1-4; D gene: NA; CDR3 protein: CATASERATNEKLFF; CDR3 DNA: TGTGCCACCGCTAGTGAGAGGGCAACTAATGAAAAACTGTTTTTT
V gene: TRBV28; clone size: once; J gene: TRBJ2-7; D gene: NA; CDR3 protein: CASGDSVISYEQYF; CDR3 DNA: TGTGCCAGCGGGGATAGCGTTATCTCCTACGAGCAGTACTTC
V gene: TRBV5-6; clone size: NA; J gene: TRBJ2-2; D gene: TRBD2; CDR3 protein: CASSLETLAGGRTGELFF; CDR3 DNA: TGTGCCAGCAGCTTGGAAACGCTAGCGGGAGGCCGCACCGGGGAGCTGTTTTTT
V gene: TRBV28; clone size: NA; J gene: TRBJ1-1; D gene: NA; CDR3 protein: CASRGVNTEAFF; CDR3 DNA: TGTGCCAGCAGAGGGGTTAACACTGAAGCTTTCTTT
V gene: TRBV14; clone size: NA; J gene: TRBJ2-2; D gene: NA; CDR3 protein: CASSQALLANTGELFF; CDR3 DNA: TGTGCCAGCAGCCAAGCGTTGCTAGCGAACACCGGGGAGCTGTTTTTT
V gene: TRBV6-1; clone size: NA; J gene: TRBJ2-7; D gene: NA; CDR3 protein: CASSEVARTSYEQYF; CDR3 DNA: TGTGCCAGCAGTGAAGTCGCCAGGACTTCCTACGAGCAGTACTTC
V gene: TRBV19; clone size: NA; J gene: TRBJ2-7; D gene: TRBD2; CDR3 protein: CAAAAGGSSYEQYF; CDR3 DNA: TGTGCCGCTGCGGCGGGAGGCAGCTCCTACGAGCAGTACTTC
V gene: TRBV5-1; clone size: NA; J gene: TRBJ2-2; D gene: NA; CDR3 protein: CASSLLAGLNTGELFF; CDR3 DNA: TGCGCCAGCAGCTTGTTAGCAGGACTGAACACCGGGGAGCTGTTTTTT
V gene: TRBV30; clone size: NA; J gene: TRBJ2-4; D gene: TRBD2; CDR3 protein: CAWSAGLAGVGNIQYF; CDR3 DNA: TGTGCCTGGAGTGCCGGACTAGCGGGAGTGGGGAACATTCAGTACTTC
V gene: TRBV14; clone size: NA; J gene: TRBJ2-1; D gene: TRBD2; CDR3 protein: CASSQGGGRRDNEQFF; CDR3 DNA: TGTGCCAGCAGCCAAGGGGGAGGGAGGAGGGACAATGAGCAGTTCTTC
V gene: TRBV5-1; clone size: NA; J gene: TRBJ2-7; D gene: TRBD1; CDR3 protein: CASSFRDRGYEQYF; CDR3 DNA: TGCGCCAGCAGCTTCCGGGACAGGGGTTACGAGCAGTACTTC
V gene: TRBV18; clone size: NA; J gene: TRBJ2-2; D gene: NA; CDR3 protein: CASSPQDSNTGELFF; CDR3 DNA: TGTGCCAGCTCACCCCAAGACTCGAACACCGGGGAGCTGTTTTTT
V gene: TRBV7-2; clone size: NA; J gene: TRBJ2-2; D gene: TRBD2; CDR3 protein: CASSPTSGYTGELFF; CDR3 DNA: TGTGCCAGCAGCCCCACTAGCGGCTACACCGGGGAGCTGTTTTTT
V gene: TRBV27; clone size: NA; J gene: TRBJ2-7; D gene: NA; CDR3 protein: CASSSGASTYEQYF; CDR3 DNA: TGTGCCAGCAGTTCTGGGGCTTCTACCTACGAGCAGTACTTC
V gene: TRBV29-1; clone size: NA; J gene: TRBJ2-7; D gene: TRBD2; CDR3 protein: CSVEDTGGSSYEQYF; CDR3 DNA: TGCAGCGTTGAAGATACGGGGGGGAGCTCCTACGAGCAGTACTTC
V gene: TRBV7-2; clone size: NA; J gene: TRBJ1-5; D gene: TRBD1; CDR3 protein: CASSRSGTEDQPQHF; CDR3 DNA: TGTGCCAGCAGCCGTTCTGGGACAGAGGATCAGCCCCAGCATTTT
V gene: TRBV18; clone size: once; J gene: TRBJ2-1; D gene: NA; CDR3 protein: CASSPQKGGVRNEQFF; CDR3 DNA: TGTGCCAGCTCACCACAGAAGGGAGGTGTCCGCAATGAGCAGTTCTTC